The 8 T cell receptor beta chains given below trace back to one sample, sequenced in a study of blood T cell repertoires in COVID-19 (dated by TCRdb to 2018 to 2020). Receptors were amplified or captured by the immunoSEQ multiplex PCR assay. This immuneACCESS table, as held by TCRdb, lists in-frame sequences with V and J called but not all clones. Of the missing ones, under half trace to an unresolved V gene in checked studies; the others have no known cause. Counted in this sample were 150,000 to 160,000 clones; 75% to 95% of them appeared once. Jointly, the top ten make up 0.55% of the sample. The sequencing sample was made of peripheral blood. The receptors were sampled from a man in his fifties or sixties with acute or convalescent COVID-19.

In nucleotides, the CDR3 is TGTGCCAGCAGTCCATGGACAGGGGGGGACTATGGCTACACCTTC. Protein: CASSPWTGGDYGYTF. J is TRBJ1-2 and V is TRBV27, with 10 bases aligning to TRBD1. V shed 5 bases, J shed 3 bases, and the junction held 6 bases outside the gene matches. Looked up from germline, CDR1 is MNHEY and CDR2 is SMNVEV (reference sequence). The CDR3 is made up of 15 amino acids.

The gene calls are TRBV28 and TRBJ1-1; 9 nucleotides agree with TRBD1. With V trimmed by 5 bases and J by 1 base, 2 bases remained unmatched. The CDR3 covers 14 residues. CDR1 and CDR2 (germline): MDHEN, SYDVKM. Written as DNA, the CDR3 is TGTGCCAGCAGTACAGGGGGCCCGAACACTGAAGCTTTCTTT. Translation: CASSTGGPNTEAFF.

The V call is TRBV2, the J call TRBJ1-4; 8 nucleotides agree with TRBD1. This CDR3 is 15 amino acids long. Germline CDR1 and CDR2: SNHLY and FYNNEI. J gave up 8 bases and V 4 bases, and 9 bases lay outside the gene matches. CDR3 sequence: CASSVYVRGREKLFF. In DNA, the CDR3 is TGTGCCAGCAGTGTTTACGTCAGGGGGCGAGAAAAACTGTTTTTT.

This clone occurred once. The chain recombines TRBV25-1 with TRBJ1-4, with D maybe TRBD1 (6 bases). The CDR3 is 15 amino acids. The germline V gene encodes CDR1 MGHDK and CDR2 SYGVNS. Trimming shortened V by 6 bases and J by 0 bases, and 11 bases separated the two germline ends. CDR3 DNA sequence: TGTGCCAGCAGCCTCAGGGGTGCAACTAATGAAAAACTGTTTTTT. It codes for CASSLRGATNEKLFF.

The V gene is TRBV18, the J gene TRBJ1-5; TRBD1 matches at 7 bases. Unmatched junction bases numbered 2, after V lost 3 bases and J lost 0 bases. This CDR3 region has 15 residues. Looked up from germline, CDR1 is KGHSH and CDR2 is LQKENI. DNA of the CDR3: TGTGCCAGCTCACCGACAGGGCGTAGCAATCAGCCCCAGCATTTT. It is translated as CASSPTGRSNQPQHF.

This chain links TRBV19 with TRBJ2-5; 13 bases match TRBD2. Germline CDR1 is LNHDA and CDR2 is SQIVND (reference sequence). Trimming removed 5 bases from V and 4 bases from J; junction bases left unmatched: 7. This CDR3 is built from 16 residues. As DNA, the CDR3 is TGTGCCAGTAGTGTAACCGGGACTAGCGGGATAGAGACCCAGTACTTC. It yields the protein CASSVTGTSGIETQYF.

The chain is built from TRBV3-1 (or the pseudogene TRBV3-2) and TRBJ1-2, with TRBD1 as a possible D gene (6 bases). Germline V gene lookup returns CDR1 LGHDT and CDR2 YNNKEL (reference sequence). The ends were cut back, 1 base at V and 7 bases at J, with 13 bases in the middle. There are 14 residues in the CDR3. The CDR3 loop is CASSQATGYAGYTF. The CDR3 DNA reads TGTGCCAGCAGCCAAGCAACAGGGTATGCTGGCTACACCTTC.

In its sample, this clone was seen once. The V call is TRBV27, the J call TRBJ1-1; 7 bases align to TRBD1. V was clipped by 3 bases and J by 4 bases; unmatched bases: 17. The CDR3 has 18 residues. Germline V gives CDR1 MNHEY, CDR2 SMNVEV (reference sequence). The CDR3 DNA sequence: TGTGCCAGCAGTTTGAGCAGGGGCAGGGGGTCGATTGGCACTGAAGCTTTCTTT. This encodes CASSLSRGRGSIGTEAFF.